The rows below give T cell receptor beta chains drawn from one sample of a study of CD4+ T cells in melanoma. This table comes from immunoSEQ multiplex PCR, and its TCRdb copy is limited to in-frame clones, with some not included. The sample comprises over 100,000 clones, 92% of which are singletons, and roughly 3.3% rests with the top ten. Sequenced input: peripheral blood. These receptors were taken from a human donor with melanoma. Both conserved end residues are part of each CDR3. Each record gives: J gene, D gene, clone size, V gene, CDR3 DNA, CDR3 protein. D genes are given only for firm matches. Part of the rows lack a size; the others show once, few, many or a class for expanded clones.

TRBJ2-7	TRBD1	-	TRBV7-6	TGTGCCAGCAGCTCAGGGACAGGCGGCTCCTACGAGCAGTACTTC	CASSSGTGGSYEQYF
TRBJ1-2	TRBD1	-	TRBV7-9	TGTGCCAGCAGCTTTTTTGTGGGACAGGGGACCCTTTATGGCTACACCTTC	CASSFFVGQGTLYGYTF
TRBJ2-1	TRBD1	once	TRBV7-9	TGTGCCAGCAGGACGGGACAGGGGAATGAGCAGTTCTTC	CASRTGQGNEQFF
TRBJ2-4	TRBD2	-	TRBV18	TGTGCCAGCTCACCAAGGGGACTAGCGGGACTAGCCAAAAACATTCAGTACTTC	CASSPRGLAGLAKNIQYF
TRBJ1-4	-	once	TRBV11-3	TGTGCCAGCAGCTTAGGGGGGTATGATGAAAAACTGTTTTTT	CASSLGGYDEKLFF
TRBJ1-5	-	-	TRBV19	TGTGCCAGTAGTCTCACCCCTCGCAGCAATCAGCCCCAGCATTTT	CASSLTPRSNQPQHF
TRBJ2-3	TRBD2	-	TRBV7-2	TGTGCCAGCAGCTTAGGGACTAGCCCCCCAGATACGCAGTATTTT	CASSLGTSPPDTQYF
TRBJ2-7	-	-	TRBV20-1	TGCAGTGCTAGACTAGGAGGGCAGTACTTC	CSARLGGQYF
TRBJ2-1	TRBD2	-	TRBV6-1	TGTGCCAGCAGGGCTCTCGGCGGGGGGGGTAATGAGCAGTTCTTC	CASRALGGGGNEQFF
TRBJ1-5	-	-	TRBV19	TGTGCCAGTAGTAGTGGGCGGCAGCCCCAGCATTTT	CASSSGRQPQHF
TRBJ1-3	-	-	TRBV6-1	TGTGCCAGCAGTGAGGCCAGGGGATATGGAAACACCATATATTTT	CASSEARGYGNTIYF
TRBJ2-7	TRBD1	-	TRBV4-3	TGCGCCAGCGGCGCGACAGGGGACTCCTACGAGCAGTACTTC	CASGATGDSYEQYF
TRBJ1-6	-	-	TRBV18	TGTGCCAGTCAGAACCCGGGACACCATAATTCACCCCTCCACTTT	CASQNPGHHNSPLHF
TRBJ2-7	-	-	TRBV21-1	TGTGCCAGCAGCAAAGGTAGCAGGGACGAACTCTTGGCGTACGAGCAGTACTTC	CASSKGSRDELLAYEQYF
TRBJ2-3	-	-	TRBV9	TGTGCCAGCAGCGCGGACAGAGCAGATACGCAGTATTTT	CASSADRADTQYF
TRBJ1-2	TRBD1	few	TRBV4-1	TGCGCCAGCAGCCAAGACGGGACAGGGGGTGGCTATGGCTACACCTTC	CASSQDGTGGGYGYTF
TRBJ2-3	-	once	TRBV29-1	TGCAGCGCTAGGTCGGGCACAGATACGCAGTATTTT	CSARSGTDTQYF
TRBJ2-1	-	-	TRBV18	TGTGCCAGCTCCGGGGAGAGGAATGAGCAGTTCTTC	CASSGERNEQFF
TRBJ2-7	-	once	TRBV19	TGTGCCAGTAGTATTCCGCAGGGTTGGGACGAGCAGTACTTC	CASSIPQGWDEQYF
TRBJ1-1	TRBD1	-	TRBV27	TGTGCCAGCAGTTCTTCAGGGGGCTGGGACACTGAAGCTTTCTTT	CASSSSGGWDTEAFF